The entry that follows covers one T cell receptor (beta chain) sequence. The sample comes from a study of T cell changes during pregnancy in multiple sclerosis. V was shortened by 5 bases and J by 3 bases, with 11 bases between the two germline ends. Germline values: CDR1 SQVTM, CDR2 ANQGSEA. This CDR3 spans 13 amino acids. TCRdb keeps only in-frame clones here, not all; method: immunoSEQ multiplex PCR. The sample carries 50,000 to 65,000 clones, around nine tenths recorded once. The rearrangement joins TRBV29-1 to TRBJ1-5; D is possibly TRBD1 (6 bases). The receptor was derived from a female donor with multiple sclerosis, enrolled in a pregnancy study. The input for sequencing was peripheral blood, taken after pregnancy. CDR3 loop: CSVKGTSNQPQHF. CDR3 bases: TGCAGCGTTAAGGGGACATCCAATCAGCCCCAGCATTTT. Filled out from reference TRBV29-1 and TRBJ1-5, the complete variable domain reads SAVISQKPSRDICQRGTSLTIQCQVDSQVTMMFWYRQQPGQSLTLIATANQGSEATYESGFVIDKFPISRPNLTFSTLTVSNMSPEDSSIYLCSVKGTSNQPQHFGDGTRLSIL.